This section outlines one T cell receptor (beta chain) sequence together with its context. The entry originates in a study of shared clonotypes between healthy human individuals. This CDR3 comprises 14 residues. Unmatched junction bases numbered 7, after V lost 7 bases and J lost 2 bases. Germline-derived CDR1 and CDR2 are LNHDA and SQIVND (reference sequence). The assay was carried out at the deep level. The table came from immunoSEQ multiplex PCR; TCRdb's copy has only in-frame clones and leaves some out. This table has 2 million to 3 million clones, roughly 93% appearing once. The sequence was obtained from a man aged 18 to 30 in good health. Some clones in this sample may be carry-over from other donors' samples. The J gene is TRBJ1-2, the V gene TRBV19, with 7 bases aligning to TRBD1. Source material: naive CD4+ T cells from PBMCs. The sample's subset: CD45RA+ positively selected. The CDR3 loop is CASTGRQGNYGYTF. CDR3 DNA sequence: TGTGCCAGTACAGGTCGACAGGGCAACTATGGCTACACCTTC.